The next 9 T cell receptor beta chains were all read from a single sample in a study of cytomegalovirus exposure and HLA in healthy donors. PCR was performed using 60 Vbeta and 13 Jbeta primers. TCRdb keeps only in-frame clones here, not all; method: immunoSEQ multiplex PCR. This sample carries some 150,000 clones, 70% to 85% of them seen once, and the ten largest clones take 1.4%. The source material was PBMCs. Receptors were obtained from a man younger than 45 in good health and CMV-seropositive.

The chain carries TRBV2 and TRBJ2-3; no reliable D call. V was trimmed by 3 bases and J by 6 bases, leaving 4 bases between them. This CDR3 contains 11 residues. Germline CDR1 and CDR2: SNHLY and FYNNEI. CDR3 DNA: TGTGCCAGCAGTGACGGGGATACGCAGTATTTT. It encodes CASSDGDTQYF.

This CDR3 is CASSSPGQGKGEQFF. The CDR3 coding sequence is TGCGCCAGCAGCTCACCGGGACAGGGCAAGGGTGAGCAGTTCTTC. V usage is TRBV5-1 and J usage is TRBJ2-1, with 9 bases identical to TRBD1. CDR3 size: 15 residues. CDR1 is SGHRS and CDR2 is YFSETQ in the germline V gene. V gave up 3 bases and J gave up 9 bases; unmatched junction bases: 10.

This chain links TRBV2 with TRBJ2-3, with TRBD2 matching 11 bases. Germline CDR1 is SNHLY and CDR2 is FYNNEI. V dropped 3 bases and J dropped 4; count of bases not matched to a gene: 3. The CDR3 runs to 15 residues. CDR3 nucleotides: TGTGCCAGCAGTGACCCTAGCGGGAGGCCAGATACGCAGTATTTT. This encodes CASSDPSGRPDTQYF. Full variable domain (rest looked up from reference TRBV2 and TRBJ2-3): EPEVTQTPSHQVTQMGQEVILRCVPISNHLYFYWYRQILGQKVEFLVSFYNNEISEKSEIFDDQFSVERPDGSNFTLKIRSTKLEDSAMYFCASSDPSGRPDTQYFGPGTRLTVL.

The genes are TRBV9 and TRBJ2-1; the D gene is possibly TRBD2 (5 bases). Looked up from germline, CDR1 is SGDLS and CDR2 is YYNGEE. CDR3 length equals 13 residues. V dropped 0 bases and J dropped 8 bases, with 9 bases sitting between them. DNA of the CDR3: TGTGCCAGCAGCGTAGTAGGAGGCCATGAGCAGTTCTTC. Protein sequence: CASSVVGGHEQFF.

The J gene is TRBJ2-3, the V gene TRBV18, with 8 bases that match TRBD2. V trimming: 0 bases; J trimming: 0 bases; junction bases outside the gene matches: 2. The CDR3 sequence is 16 residues long. Per the germline V gene, CDR1 is KGHSH and CDR2 is LQKENI. In nucleotides, the CDR3 is TGTGCCAGCTCACCACCGGGACTAGGGAGCACAGATACGCAGTATTTT. Protein product: CASSPPGLGSTDTQYF.

The chain carries TRBV28 and TRBJ2-7; D is uncertain. The CDR3 consists of 12 residues. The germline V gene has CDR1 MDHEN and CDR2 SYDVKM. Trimming removed 9 bases from V and 0 bases from J, with 9 bases in between. DNA for the CDR3: TGTGCCAGTTGGGCCCCCTCCTACGAGCAGTACTTC. Protein: CASWAPSYEQYF.

The gene calls are TRBV18 and TRBJ1-2, with 7 bases that match TRBD1. CDR3 length: 12 residues. The J segment lost 10 bases and the V segment lost 2 bases, leaving 4 bases of the junction unmatched. CDR1 is KGHSH, CDR2 LQKENI, per germline. DNA of the CDR3: TGTGCCAGCTCACCAGGACAGGCTGACTACACCTTC. Amino acids: CASSPGQADYTF.

J is TRBJ2-1 and V is TRBV7-3, with D maybe TRBD2 (5 bases). The CDR3 spans 16 residues. The V end was cut by 1 base, the J end by 8 bases, with 18 bases between. Germline assignment: CDR1 SGHTA and CDR2 FQGTGA. CDR3 in DNA: TGTGCCAGCAGCTTAAGGAGGACGGGATCGGCGGATGAGCAGTTCTTC. This encodes CASSLRRTGSADEQFF.

The V call is TRBV28, the J call TRBJ2-7, with 7 bases aligning to TRBD2. V gave up 7 bases and J gave up 7 bases; unmatched junction bases: 10. CDR1 is MDHEN and CDR2 is SYDVKM in the germline V gene. This CDR3 region has 13 residues. The CDR3 protein is CASILGGGEEQYF. CDR3 coding DNA: TGTGCCAGCATCTTGGGGGGAGGGGAAGAGCAGTACTTC. Looking up the rest from reference TRBV28 and TRBJ2-7 gives the full variable domain: DVKVTQSSRYLVKRTGEKVFLECVQDMDHENMFWYRQDPGLGLRLIYFSYDVKMKEKGDIPEGYSVSREKKERFSLILESASTNQTSMYLCASILGGGEEQYFGPGTRLTVT.